This passage covers 14 T cell receptor beta chains from one sample sequenced in a study of CD8+CD57+ T cells in acquired aplastic anemia. The use of genomic DNA as template underpinned the TCR beta VDJ and CDR3 profiling. In TCRdb, the reads were re-called with MiXCR into one record per CDR3 protein. Of about 190,000 distinct CDR3 sequences in the sample, around three fifths are singletons; the top ten hold roughly 50%. The sequenced sample was sorted CD4+, CD8+, or CD8+CD57+ T cells (not recorded which) from PBMCs. The source of these receptors is a human donor with severe aplastic anemia or a healthy control (not recorded which).

This chain uses TRBV7-2 with TRBJ2-3; TRBD2 aligns across 9 bases. The CDR3 consists of 15 residues. The germline CDR1 and CDR2 sequences are SGHTA and FQGNSA. The V segment lost 5 bases and the J segment 5 bases; nucleotides outside the gene matches: 8. The CDR3 loop is CASSVVAGGRDTQYF. The CDR3 nucleotides are TGTGCCAGCAGCGTAGTTGCGGGGGGGCGAGATACGCAGTATTTT. Filled out from reference TRBV7-2 and TRBJ2-3, the complete variable domain reads GAGVSQSPSNKVTEKGKDVELRCDPISGHTALYWYRQSLGQGLEFLIYFQGNSAPDKSGLPSDRFSAERTGGSVSTLTIQRTQQEDSAVYLCASSVVAGGRDTQYFGPGTRLTVL.

V and J are TRBV5-1 and TRBJ2-1, with unresolved D. V was clipped by 4 bases and J by 6 bases, with 17 bases between them. The CDR3 has 15 amino acids. Germline V gives CDR1 SGHRS, CDR2 YFSETQ. CDR3 nucleotides: TGCGCCAGCAGCCCCCAGGTCATCGATTTCAATGAGCAGTTCTTC. Translating gives CASSPQVIDFNEQFF.

This clonotype was detected only a few times. The chain recombines TRBV2 with TRBJ1-2, with 11 bases fitting TRBD1. The CDR3 is 14 residues long. V lost 2 bases, J lost 8 bases, and 4 bases stayed unmatched. Per the germline V gene, CDR1 is SNHLY and CDR2 is FYNNEI. Here the CDR3 reads CASSERTGGKGYTF. Here the CDR3 DNA reads TGTGCCAGCAGTGAAAGGACAGGGGGCAAAGGCTACACCTTC. The full variable domain, completed using reference TRBV2 and TRBJ1-2, is EPEVTQTPSHQVTQMGQEVILRCVPISNHLYFYWYRQILGQKVEFLVSFYNNEISEKSEIFDDQFSVERPDGSNFTLKIRSTKLEDSAMYFCASSERTGGKGYTFGSGTRLTVV.

The chain links TRBV25-1 to TRBJ2-5; D may match TRBD1 or TRBD2 (5 bases each). Germline V gives CDR1 MGHDK, CDR2 SYGVNS. Trimming cost V 6 bases and J 4 bases, with 15 bases left between them. The CDR3 runs 14 residues. DNA for the CDR3: TGTGCCAGCAGCCCCCGGGACGAGCCAGAGACCCAGTACTTC. It encodes CASSPRDEPETQYF. The whole variable domain, remainder taken from reference TRBV25-1 and TRBJ2-5, is EADIYQTPRYLVIGTGKKITLECSQTMGHDKMYWYQQDPGMELHLIHYSYGVNSTEKGDLSSESTVSRIRTEHFPLTLESARPSHTSQYLCASSPRDEPETQYFGPGTRLLVL.

This sequence joins TRBV4-1 and TRBJ1-1; TRBD1 is a possible D gene (5 bases). Trimming left V 6 bases short and J 3 bases short, with 20 bases between. CDR1 is MGHRA and CDR2 is YSYEKL in the germline V gene. The length of the CDR3 is 16 residues. CDR3 DNA sequence: TGCGCCAGCAGTCCTAGTGAGGGGAGGCTCGACACTGAAGCTTTCTTT. It yields the protein CASSPSEGRLDTEAFF.

The rearrangement links TRBV20-1 to TRBJ1-1; 12 positions agree with TRBD1. This CDR3 spans 13 amino acids. Trimming removed 5 bases from V and 11 bases from J; junction bases left unmatched: 9. Germline loops: CDR1 DFQATT, CDR2 SNEGSKA (reference sequence). The CDR3 spells CSASAGQGAWAFF. The CDR3 DNA sequence: TGCAGTGCTTCCGCGGGACAGGGGGCTTGGGCTTTCTTT.

With regard to this clonotype: Because the CDR3 is missing its conserved closing phenylalanine or tryptophan, this is likely a read error. This rearrangement joins TRBV7-2 to TRBJ2-1; TRBD2 is a possible D gene (6 bases). Trimming left V 4 bases short and J 5 bases short, with 18 bases between. This CDR3 contains 16 residues. The germline V gene encodes CDR1 SGHTA and CDR2 FQGNSA. As DNA, the CDR3 is TGTGCCAGCAGCTCTCAAAGGGGACTGGGTGACAATGAGCAGTTCTCC. Translating it yields CASSSQRGLGDNEQFS.

A word on this clonotype: With a much larger clone just one base away, this may be a read error. The chain combines TRBV7-3 with TRBJ1-2; 7 bases align to TRBD1. CDR3 length: 13 amino acids. Looked up from germline, CDR1 is SGHTA and CDR2 is FQGTGA. With 3 bases clipped from V and 4 bases from J, the junction kept 2 bases outside the gene matches. CDR3 sequence (DNA): TGTGCCAGCAGCTTCGGGGACAGCTATGGCTACACCTTC. Its translation is CASSFGDSYGYTF.

In this sample, this clonotype turned up a few times. CDR3 coding DNA: TGTGCCAGCAGCCGGGACTCCACCGATACGCAGTATTTT. Translated: CASSRDSTDTQYF. The chain uses TRBV12-3 or TRBV12-4 and TRBJ2-3; D perhaps matches TRBD2 (6 bases). This CDR3 is built from 13 residues. V lost 6 bases and J 6 bases, leaving 13 bases between the germline ends.

The rearrangement links TRBV20-1 to TRBJ2-7, with D perhaps matching TRBD1 (6 bases). Germline CDR1 is DFQATT and CDR2 is SNEGSKA (reference sequence). The CDR3 has 14 residues. Trimming pared 3 bases from V and 2 bases from J, leaving 14 bases between. This chain's CDR3 is CSASSRGRTYEQYF. The CDR3 coding sequence is TGCAGTGCTAGTTCCAGGGGACGGACCTACGAGCAGTACTTC.

This chain joins TRBV15 and TRBJ1-2; TRBD1 agrees at 9 bases. The CDR3 sequence is 16 residues long. The germline V gene encodes CDR1 LNHNV and CDR2 YYDKDF (reference sequence). V lost 3 bases to trimming and J lost 4 bases; unmatched junction nucleotides: 9. For the CDR3, the DNA is TGTGCCACCAGCAGTCCGGGACAGGGCAGTAGCTATGGCTACACCTTC. Translated, it gives CATSSPGQGSSYGYTF. Full variable domain (remainder filled in from reference TRBV15 and TRBJ1-2): DAMVIQNPRYQVTQFGKPVTLSCSQTLNHNVMYWYQQKSSQAPKLLFHYYDKDFNNEADTPDNFQSRRPNTSFCFLDIRSPGLGDTAMYLCATSSPGQGSSYGYTFGSGTRLTVV.

This clonotype has a count of ten or more. The V and J genes are TRBV2 and TRBJ2-3; 9 nucleotides match TRBD1. Germline values: CDR1 SNHLY, CDR2 FYNNEI. V shed 2 bases and J 2 bases; nucleotides not matched to a gene: 8. The CDR3 is made up of 17 amino acids. CDR3 sequence: CASSESPGQGPTDTQYF. The CDR3 DNA follows: TGTGCCAGCAGTGAAAGTCCGGGACAGGGACCCACAGATACGCAGTATTTT.

This clonotype has only a few counts. This may arise from a read error, as a much more abundant clone is one base away. As DNA, the CDR3 is TGTGCCAACACCCCACTCGGAGTCTATGGCTACACCTTC. Amino acid sequence: CANTPLGVYGYTF. V usage is TRBV6-2 or TRBV6-3 and J usage is TRBJ1-2; D unresolved. The CDR3 is made up of 13 amino acids. V dropped 10 bases and J dropped 4 bases, with 16 bases sitting between them. Germline V lookup: CDR1 MNHEY, CDR2 SVGEGT.

This clonotype has ten or more counts. Here the CDR3 DNA reads TGCAGCGTTGTGAGAAACACTGAAGCTTTCTTT. Translation: CSVVRNTEAFF. This rearrangement joins TRBV29-1 to TRBJ1-1; D is unresolved. V dropped 4 bases and J dropped 2 bases, with 5 bases sitting between them. Germline V gene lookup returns CDR1 SQVTM and CDR2 ANQGSEA. The CDR3 runs to 11 residues.